This T cell receptor beta chain comes out of a study of CD8 T cells in Susac syndrome. Controls matched for age and sex were healthy donors. Negative isolation yielded the CD8+ and CD4+ T cells, while FACS enriched the TEMRA cells. About this clonotype: Its specificity is not known.

Regarding the study as a whole: The study's TCR sequencing and HLA analysis covered a relatively small number of individuals, and the study acknowledged this.

Germline V gene data show CDR1 as SGDLS and CDR2 as YYNGEE. Trimming stripped 5 bases from V and 8 bases from J, with 8 bases between. The CDR3 contains 11 residues. About 0.5 to 1 ug RNA was reverse transcribed with random hexamers. Across 54 Vbeta and 13 Jbeta, TCR beta CDR3 was amplified with immunoSEQ multiplex PCR. TCRdb reprocessed the immunoSEQ multiplex PCR reads with MiXCR, giving one entry per CDR3 protein. The data contain 150,000 to 200,000 distinct CDR3 sequences, approximately 92% of them seen just once; the ten biggest clones take up 0.12% to 0.15%. Input material: CD4+ T cells from PBMCs. This TCR was sampled from a human donor in good health. The chain employs TRBV9 and TRBJ2-1; D unclear. The CDR3 here is CASSAQYEQFF. The DNA of the CDR3 is TGTGCCAGCAGTGCCCAGTATGAGCAGTTCTTC.